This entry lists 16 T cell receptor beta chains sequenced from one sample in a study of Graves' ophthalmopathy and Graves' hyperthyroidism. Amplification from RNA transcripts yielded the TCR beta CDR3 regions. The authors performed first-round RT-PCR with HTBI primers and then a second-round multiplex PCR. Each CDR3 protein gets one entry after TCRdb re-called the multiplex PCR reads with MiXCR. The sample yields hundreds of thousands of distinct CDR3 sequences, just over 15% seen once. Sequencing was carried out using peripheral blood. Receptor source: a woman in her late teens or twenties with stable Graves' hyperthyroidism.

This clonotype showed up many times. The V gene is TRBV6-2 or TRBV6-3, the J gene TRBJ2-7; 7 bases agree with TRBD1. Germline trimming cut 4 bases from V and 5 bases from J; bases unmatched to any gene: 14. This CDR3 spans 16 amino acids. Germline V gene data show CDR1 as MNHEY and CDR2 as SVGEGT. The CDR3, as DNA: TGTGCCAGCAGTTTGAGTGGGGACAGACCTTCTGACGAGCAGTACTTC. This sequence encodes CASSLSGDRPSDEQYF.

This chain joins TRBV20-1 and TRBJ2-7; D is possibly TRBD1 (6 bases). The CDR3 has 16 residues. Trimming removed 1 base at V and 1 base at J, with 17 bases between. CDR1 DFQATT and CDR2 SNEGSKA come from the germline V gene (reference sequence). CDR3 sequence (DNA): TGCAGTGCTAGAGGTGGATGGACAGACCTATCCTACGAGCAGTACTTC. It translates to CSARGGWTDLSYEQYF.

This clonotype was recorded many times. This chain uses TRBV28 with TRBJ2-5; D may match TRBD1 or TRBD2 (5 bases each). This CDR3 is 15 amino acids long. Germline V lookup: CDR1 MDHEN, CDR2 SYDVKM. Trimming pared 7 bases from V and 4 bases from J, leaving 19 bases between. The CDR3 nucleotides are TGTGCCAGCAATCCTTGGCCGGGACGTTTAGAGACCCAGTACTTC. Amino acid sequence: CASNPWPGRLETQYF.

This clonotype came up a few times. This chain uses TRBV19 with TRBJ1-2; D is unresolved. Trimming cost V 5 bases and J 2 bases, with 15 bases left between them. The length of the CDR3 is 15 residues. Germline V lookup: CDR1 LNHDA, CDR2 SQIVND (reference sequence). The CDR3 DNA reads TGTGCCAGTAGTCCCACAGAGATACCGAACTATGGCTACACCTTC. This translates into CASSPTEIPNYGYTF.

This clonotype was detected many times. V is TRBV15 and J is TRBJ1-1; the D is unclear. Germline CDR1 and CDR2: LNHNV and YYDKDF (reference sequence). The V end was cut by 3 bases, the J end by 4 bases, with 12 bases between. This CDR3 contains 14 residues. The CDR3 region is CATSSHRGPTEAFF. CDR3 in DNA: TGTGCCACCAGCAGCCATAGAGGGCCCACTGAAGCTTTCTTT.

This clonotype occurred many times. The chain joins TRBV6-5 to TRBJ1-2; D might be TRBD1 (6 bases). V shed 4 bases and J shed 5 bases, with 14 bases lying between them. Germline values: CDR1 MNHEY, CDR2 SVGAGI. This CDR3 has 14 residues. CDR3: CASSWGPGEYGYTF. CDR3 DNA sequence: TGTGCCAGCAGTTGGGGCCCAGGGGAGTATGGCTACACCTTC.

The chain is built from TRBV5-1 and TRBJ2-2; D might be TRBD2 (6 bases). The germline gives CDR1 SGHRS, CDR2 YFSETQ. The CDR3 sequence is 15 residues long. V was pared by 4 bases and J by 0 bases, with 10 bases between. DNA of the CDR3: TGCGCCAGCAGCCGAGCGGGTGCGAACACCGGGGAGCTGTTTTTT. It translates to CASSRAGANTGELFF.

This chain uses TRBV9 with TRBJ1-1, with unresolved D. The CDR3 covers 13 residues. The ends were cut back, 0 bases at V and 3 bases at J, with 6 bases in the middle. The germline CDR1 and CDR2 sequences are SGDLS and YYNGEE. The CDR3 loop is CASSVGEDTEAFF. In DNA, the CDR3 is TGTGCCAGCAGCGTAGGGGAGGACACTGAAGCTTTCTTT.

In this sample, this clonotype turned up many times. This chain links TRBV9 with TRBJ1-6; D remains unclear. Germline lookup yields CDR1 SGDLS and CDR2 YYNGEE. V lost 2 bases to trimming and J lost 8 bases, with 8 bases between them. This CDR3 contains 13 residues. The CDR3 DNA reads TGTGCCAGCAGCGTCTCTCCGGATTCACCCCTCCACTTT. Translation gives CASSVSPDSPLHF.

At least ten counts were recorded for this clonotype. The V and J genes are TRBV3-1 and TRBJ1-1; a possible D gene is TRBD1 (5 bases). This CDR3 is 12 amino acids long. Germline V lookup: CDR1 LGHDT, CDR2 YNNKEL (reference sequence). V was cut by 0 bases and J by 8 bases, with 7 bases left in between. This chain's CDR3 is CASSQETGEAFF. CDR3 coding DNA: TGTGCCAGCAGCCAAGAAACAGGAGAAGCTTTCTTT.

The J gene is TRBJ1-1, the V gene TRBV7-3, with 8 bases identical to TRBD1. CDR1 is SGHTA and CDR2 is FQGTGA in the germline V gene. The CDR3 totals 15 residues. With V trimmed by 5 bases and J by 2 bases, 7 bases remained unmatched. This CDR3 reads CASSATGGINTEAFF. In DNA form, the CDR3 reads TGTGCCAGCAGCGCTACAGGGGGGATAAACACTGAAGCTTTCTTT.

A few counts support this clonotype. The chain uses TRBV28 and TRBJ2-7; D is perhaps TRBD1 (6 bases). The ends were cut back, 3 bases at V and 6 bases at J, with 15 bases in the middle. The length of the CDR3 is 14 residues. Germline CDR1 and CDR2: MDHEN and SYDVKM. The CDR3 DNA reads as TGTGCCAGCAGTTTTCGCAGGGGTCCAGTCGAGCAGTACTTC. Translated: CASSFRRGPVEQYF. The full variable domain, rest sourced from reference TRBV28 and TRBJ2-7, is DVKVTQSSRYLVKRTGEKVFLECVQDMDHENMFWYRQDPGLGLRLIYFSYDVKMKEKGDIPEGYSVSREKKERFSLILESASTNQTSMYLCASSFRRGPVEQYFGPGTRLTVT.

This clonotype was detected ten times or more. CDR3 loop: CSARDVTGQGDEQYF. CDR3 DNA: TGCAGTGCTAGAGACGTTACGGGACAGGGGGACGAGCAGTACTTC. This sequence joins TRBV20-1 and TRBJ2-7, with 11 bases aligning to TRBD1. V was pared by 0 bases and J by 5 bases, with 6 bases of the junction left unmatched. In germline, CDR1 is DFQATT, CDR2 SNEGSKA (reference sequence). The CDR3 is 15 residues long.

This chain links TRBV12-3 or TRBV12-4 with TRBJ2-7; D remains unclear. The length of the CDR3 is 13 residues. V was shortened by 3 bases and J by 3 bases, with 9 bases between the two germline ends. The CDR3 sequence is CASSLALHYEQYF. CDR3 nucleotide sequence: TGTGCCAGCAGTTTGGCTCTACACTACGAGCAGTACTTC.

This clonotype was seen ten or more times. In DNA, the CDR3 is TGTGCCACCAGTGACCCGGGCCCTAATCAGCCCCAGCATTTT. This encodes CATSDPGPNQPQHF. This rearrangement joins TRBV24-1 to TRBJ1-5; no clear D gene. Germline loops: CDR1 KGHDR, CDR2 SFDVKD. V was clipped by 4 bases and J by 4 bases, with 10 bases between them. This CDR3 region has 14 residues.

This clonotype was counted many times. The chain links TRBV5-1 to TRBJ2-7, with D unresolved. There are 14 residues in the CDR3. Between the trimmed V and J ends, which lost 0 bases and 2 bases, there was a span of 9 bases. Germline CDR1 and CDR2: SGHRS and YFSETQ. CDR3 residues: CASSLVQPPYEQYF. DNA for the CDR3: TGCGCCAGCAGCTTGGTACAGCCACCCTACGAGCAGTACTTC.